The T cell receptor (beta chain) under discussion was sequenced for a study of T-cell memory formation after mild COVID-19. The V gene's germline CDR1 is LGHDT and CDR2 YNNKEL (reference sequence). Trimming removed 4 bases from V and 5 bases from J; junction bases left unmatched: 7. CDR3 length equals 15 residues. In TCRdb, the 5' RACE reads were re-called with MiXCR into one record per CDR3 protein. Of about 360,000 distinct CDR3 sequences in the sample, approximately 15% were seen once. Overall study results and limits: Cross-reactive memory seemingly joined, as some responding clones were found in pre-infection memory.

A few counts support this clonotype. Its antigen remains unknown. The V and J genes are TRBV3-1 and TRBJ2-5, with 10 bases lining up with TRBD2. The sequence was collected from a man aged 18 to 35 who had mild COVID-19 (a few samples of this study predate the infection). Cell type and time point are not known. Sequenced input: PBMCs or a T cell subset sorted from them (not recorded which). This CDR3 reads CASSRAGGPGETQYF. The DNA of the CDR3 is TGTGCCAGCAGCCGAGCGGGGGGGCCGGGGGAGACCCAGTACTTC.